This TCR beta chain was sequenced during a study of T-cell reconstitution after alpha-beta-depleted transplantation in children. As it was prepared, the TCRbeta library received unique molecular identifiers. TCRdb independently ran MiXCR on the PCR reads; one entry per CDR3 protein. The table has some 530,000 distinct CDR3 sequences, around 12% seen once. The sample holds many counts of this clonotype. Germline assignment: CDR1 SGHRS and CDR2 YFSETQ. Germline trimming cut 0 bases from V and 2 bases from J; bases unmatched to any gene: 3. The CDR3 length is 15 residues. The sample in question was PBMCs from the stem cell graft donor, obtained from the stem cell graft. The TCR sequence derives from a human donor who donated a stem cell graft to a child with combined immunodeficiency. This chain connects TRBV5-1 to TRBJ2-3; 7 bases map to TRBD2. Here the CDR3 reads CASSLEGRVTDTQYF. CDR3 bases: TGCGCCAGCAGCTTGGAAGGGAGGGTCACAGATACGCAGTATTTT.